The 5 T cell receptor beta chains reported below all come from one sample, sequenced in a study of cytomegalovirus exposure and HLA in healthy donors. Some clones are missing from TCRdb's copy, which holds only in-frame ones; the method was immunoSEQ multiplex PCR. The sample lists approximately 200,000 clones; 80% to 85% were seen once. The specimen sequenced was PBMCs. These receptors originate from a woman in her twenties or thirties in good health and CMV-seronegative.

V is TRBV19 and J is TRBJ1-5, with a tentative D call TRBD1 (6 bases). Trimming pared 7 bases from V and 4 bases from J, leaving 17 bases between. Germline values: CDR1 LNHDA, CDR2 SQIVND (reference sequence). The CDR3 contains 15 residues. The CDR3 is CASTPLGARNQPQHF. CDR3 DNA sequence: TGTGCCAGTACCCCCCTGGGGGCGAGGAATCAGCCCCAGCATTTT.

The chain carries TRBV7-2 and TRBJ1-1, with TRBD1 matching over 7 bases. The V gene end was trimmed by 5 bases and the J gene end by 1 base; junction bases not matched to a gene: 10. Germline V CDR1 and CDR2: SGHTA, FQGNSA. The CDR3 has 16 residues. The CDR3 sequence: CASSGGPGQTNTEAFF. CDR3 DNA sequence: TGTGCCAGCAGCGGAGGCCCGGGACAGACGAACACTGAAGCTTTCTTT.

J is TRBJ2-3 and V is TRBV10-1; TRBD2 is a possible D gene (6 bases). Germline CDR1 WNHNN, CDR2 SYGVQD (reference sequence). This CDR3 comprises 15 residues. The germline V and J ends were trimmed by 6 bases and 1 base, with 14 bases remaining between them. This CDR3 reads CASRAGLGRTDTQYF. The DNA for the CDR3 is TGCGCCAGCAGGGCGGGACTCGGACGCACAGATACGCAGTATTTT.

The chain is built from TRBV5-1 and TRBJ1-4; D remains unclear. This CDR3 region has 16 residues. Deletions cut 0 bases from V and 0 bases from J, with 9 bases between. Germline assignment: CDR1 SGHRS and CDR2 YFSETQ. This CDR3 reads CASSLAGGSTNEKLFF. The DNA of the CDR3 is TGCGCCAGCAGCTTGGCCGGCGGGTCAACTAATGAAAAACTGTTTTTT.

The chain joins TRBV11-3 to TRBJ2-7, with TRBD1 as a possible D gene (6 bases). This CDR3 is 13 amino acids long. The V end lost 2 bases, the J end lost 5 bases, and 10 bases lay between the germline ends. Germline-derived CDR1 and CDR2 are SGHNT and YENEEA. The CDR3 reads CASSLMGANEQYF. The CDR3 coding sequence is TGTGCCAGCAGCTTAATGGGGGCAAACGAGCAGTACTTC.